This T cell receptor beta chain stems from a study of PD-L1 blockade in urothelial cancer. Findings of the study overall: Sequencing used one FFPE tumor sample per patient (not collected right before treatment). Patients who had durable benefit saw their tumor-associated blood clones expand more at 3 weeks.

Clones were sequenced by immunoSEQ multiplex PCR, and TCRdb holds only the in-frame ones, with some missing. Seen here are roughly 1,800 clones, around a third observed once, and the top ten hold roughly 33%. This clone turned up a few times. The target antigen is unknown. The TCR was taken from a man aged 55 to 70 with urothelial cancer. The source was tumor tissue, collected before atezolizumab (anti-PD-L1) treatment.

Here the CDR3 reads CASSLEGGPQETQYF. The CDR3 DNA follows: TGTGCCAGCAGCTTAGAAGGGGGGCCCCAAGAGACCCAGTACTTC. This sequence joins TRBV11-3 and TRBJ2-5, with D possibly called TRBD1 or TRBD2 (6 bases each). V lost 0 bases, J lost 1 base, and 9 bases lay in between. Germline lookup yields CDR1 SGHNT and CDR2 YENEEA. The CDR3 runs to 15 residues.